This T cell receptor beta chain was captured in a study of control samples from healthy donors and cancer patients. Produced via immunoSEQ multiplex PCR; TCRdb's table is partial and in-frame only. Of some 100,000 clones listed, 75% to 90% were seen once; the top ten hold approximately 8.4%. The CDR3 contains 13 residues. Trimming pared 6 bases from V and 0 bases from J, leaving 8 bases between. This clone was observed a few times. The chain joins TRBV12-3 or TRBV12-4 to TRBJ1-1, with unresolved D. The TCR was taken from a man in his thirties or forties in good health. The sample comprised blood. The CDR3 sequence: CASSPSLNTEAFF. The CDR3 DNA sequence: TGTGCCAGCAGCCCTTCATTGAACACTGAAGCTTTCTTT.